In its sample, the clone carrying this T cell receptor (beta chain) was seen many times. Its antigen is unidentified. The CDR3 contains 13 residues. CDR1 MNHEY and CDR2 SMNVEV come from the germline V gene (reference sequence). After removal of 8 bases from V and 3 bases from J, the junction contained 4 bases not matched to a gene. This sample stems from a study of T cells after yellow fever vaccination. TCRdb called the 5' RACE reads again in MiXCR, with one record for every CDR3 protein. Here the sample spans 250,000 to 400,000 distinct CDR3 sequences, 4.1% being singletons. The study, taken as a whole, reports: Booster sampling recovered most clones from primary vaccination (roughly 97% CD4, around 88% CD8).

This rearrangement joins TRBV27 to TRBJ2-5; 9 nucleotides match TRBD1. This TCR was recovered from a man younger than 30 who received the YFV17D yellow fever vaccine. The sample consisted of PBMCs, taken 5 days after the yellow fever booster vaccination. CDR3 residues: CASQRTGEETQYF. CDR3 DNA: TGTGCCAGCCAGAGGACAGGGGAAGAGACCCAGTACTTC.